The 29 T cell receptor beta chains given below trace back to one sample, sequenced in a study of HIV-infected patients and healthy controls. Via MiXCR, TCRdb re-called the 5' RACE reads, giving one row per CDR3 protein. The sample consists of over 55,000 distinct CDR3 sequences, about a sixth of them appearing once. Sequenced: CD4+ T cells from blood. The receptors derive from a human donor in good health.

The sample holds many counts of this clonotype. The chain joins TRBV3-1 to TRBJ2-7; D gene ambiguous. In germline, CDR1 is LGHDT, CDR2 YNNKEL (reference sequence). The CDR3 runs to 14 residues. V was pared by 2 bases and J by 6 bases, with 14 bases between. CDR3: CASSQTLSRVEQYF. DNA of the CDR3: TGTGCCAGCAGCCAAACGTTATCCCGGGTCGAGCAGTACTTC.

The V and J genes are TRBV20-1 and TRBJ2-7; the D is unclear. Germline CDR1 DFQATT, CDR2 SNEGSKA (reference sequence). V was shortened by 7 bases and J by 1 base, with 8 bases between the two germline ends. The CDR3 length is 11 residues. The CDR3 nucleotides are TGCAGTGGGGCCAGATCCTACGAGCAGTACTTC. It codes for CSGARSYEQYF.

This clonotype was observed a handful of times. V gene TRBV11-2 combines with J gene TRBJ2-5; 9 bases agree with TRBD1. The CDR3 is 14 residues long. Germline V gene data show CDR1 as SGHAT and CDR2 as FQNNGV. V lost 8 bases to trimming and J lost 7 bases; unmatched junction nucleotides: 11. CDR3 sequence reads: CASGSGTGPRTQYF. The CDR3 DNA is TGTGCCAGCGGGTCCGGGACAGGGCCCCGGACCCAGTACTTC. The full variable domain, with the rest looked up from reference TRBV11-2 and TRBJ2-5, is EAGVAQSPRYKIIEKRQSVAFWCNPISGHATLYWYQQILGQGPKLLIQFQNNGVVDDSQLPKDRFSAERLKGVDSTLKIQPAKLEDSAVYLCASGSGTGPRTQYFGPGTRLLVL.

This clonotype was recorded only once. This chain uses TRBV3-1 with TRBJ2-1, with 12 bases fitting TRBD2. CDR3 length: 14 amino acids. V dropped 8 bases and J dropped 7; count of bases not matched to a gene: 6. In germline, CDR1 is LGHDT, CDR2 YNNKEL (reference sequence). This chain's CDR3 is CASRRTSGVNEQFF. The DNA of the CDR3 is TGTGCCAGCCGAAGGACTAGCGGGGTGAATGAGCAGTTCTTC.

This clonotype came up many times. The V gene is TRBV18, the J gene TRBJ2-5, with D maybe TRBD1 (6 bases). Germline V gene sequence: CDR1 KGHSH, CDR2 LQKENI. V lost 6 bases and J 5 bases, leaving 16 bases between the germline ends. The CDR3 runs to 14 residues. In nucleotides, the CDR3 is TGTGCCAGCTCTACCGGGGCAGGGGAGGAGACCCAGTACTTC. Translated: CASSTGAGEETQYF.

This clonotype was recorded a few times. V gene TRBV6-2 or TRBV6-3 combines with J gene TRBJ1-2, with D maybe TRBD1 (5 bases). V shed 6 bases and J shed 4 bases, with 18 bases lying between them. The CDR3 runs to 15 residues. The germline V gene has CDR1 MNHEY and CDR2 SVGEGT. CDR3 DNA: TGTGCCAGCAGCTCTGCGGAGGGGAGGATCTATGGCTACACCTTC. Translated: CASSSAEGRIYGYTF.

There are a few counts of this clonotype. V usage is TRBV20-1 and J usage is TRBJ2-1; D possibly corresponds to TRBD2 (5 bases). The CDR3 spans 15 residues. Germline V lookup: CDR1 DFQATT, CDR2 SNEGSKA (reference sequence). V dropped 1 base and J dropped 4 bases, with 14 bases sitting between them. Here the CDR3 DNA reads TGCAGTGCTAGAGTAGGCCTTCGGGAATACAATGAGCAGTTCTTC. Its translation: CSARVGLREYNEQFF.

This clonotype was seen repeatedly, ten times or more. V usage is TRBV25-1 and J usage is TRBJ1-5; 7 nucleotides agree with TRBD1. Germline CDR1 reads MGHDK; CDR2 reads SYGVNS. V gave up 5 bases and J gave up 7 bases; unmatched junction bases: 8. This CDR3 contains 14 residues. In DNA form, the CDR3 reads TGTGCCAGCAGTCAAGGGGGCGCGGGGCAGCCCCAGCATTTT. Translating gives CASSQGGAGQPQHF.

The V call is TRBV5-1, the J call TRBJ2-6; no firm D call. Germline V gives CDR1 SGHRS, CDR2 YFSETQ. Trimming removed 4 bases at V and 4 bases at J, with 15 bases between. CDR3 length: 16 residues. The CDR3 region has the DNA TGCGCCAGCAGCCGCGCAGACAAACCGGGGGCCAACGTCCTGACTTTC. Translation: CASSRADKPGANVLTF.

Only a few counts were recorded for this clonotype. The J gene is TRBJ2-7, the V gene TRBV5-1; 7 bases map to TRBD2. The trim removed 1 base at V and 0 bases at J, leaving 4 bases unmatched. The CDR3 runs 15 residues. Germline values: CDR1 SGHRS, CDR2 YFSETQ. CDR3 nucleotide sequence: TGCGCCAGCAGCTTGAGCGGGGCTAGCTCCTACGAGCAGTACTTC. Encoded protein: CASSLSGASSYEQYF.

The sample holds a few counts of this clonotype. The chain carries TRBV24-1 and TRBJ2-5, with TRBD2 matching 7 bases. The germline CDR1 and CDR2 sequences are KGHDR and SFDVKD. V shed 3 bases and J 5 bases; nucleotides not matched to a gene: 14. There are 17 residues in the CDR3. For the CDR3, the DNA is TGTGCCACCAGTGATGGTGCGGGAGTGAGAGGGTATGAGACCCAGTACTTC. It specifies CATSDGAGVRGYETQYF.

The chain recombines TRBV12-3 or TRBV12-4 with TRBJ1-3; D remains unclear. This CDR3 is 16 amino acids long. The V end lost 6 bases, the J end lost 0 bases, and 15 bases lay between the germline ends. The CDR3 region has the DNA TGTGCCAGCAGGGAACAGTCCCCCCCCTCTGGAAACACCATATATTTT. Amino acid sequence: CASREQSPPSGNTIYF.

This clonotype was counted only a few times. The V call is TRBV7-2, the J call TRBJ1-3, with D uncertain. V was trimmed by 5 bases and J by 1 base, leaving 12 bases between them. Germline loops: CDR1 SGHTA, CDR2 FQGNSA. This CDR3 has 15 amino acids. The CDR3 region is CASSPYYSSGNTIYF. DNA for the CDR3: TGTGCCAGCAGCCCCTACTACTCTTCTGGAAACACCATATATTTT.

This clonotype was counted a few times. J is TRBJ2-3 and V is TRBV5-1; D may match TRBD1 or TRBD2 (5 bases each). The CDR3 covers 14 residues. V dropped 6 bases and J dropped 3 bases, with 14 bases sitting between them. Germline V lookup: CDR1 SGHRS, CDR2 YFSETQ. CDR3 region: CASTQGPTTDTQYF. The CDR3 nucleotides are TGCGCCAGCACTCAGGGACCGACGACAGATACGCAGTATTTT.

This clonotype has just a few counts. The chain carries TRBV4-2 and TRBJ1-3; no clear D gene. CDR3 length: 15 residues. The germline CDR1 and CDR2 sequences are LGHNA and YNFKEQ. V was shortened by 0 bases and J by 2 bases, with 8 bases between the two germline ends. CDR3 region: CASSQDRNPGNTIYF. In DNA, the CDR3 is TGTGCCAGCAGCCAAGATCGAAACCCTGGAAACACCATATATTTT.

This clonotype was picked up a small number of times. The chain joins TRBV14 to TRBJ2-5; tentatively, D is TRBD1 or TRBD2 (5 bases each). Between the trimmed V and J ends, which lost 0 bases and 3 bases, there was a span of 11 bases. The germline gives CDR1 SGHDN, CDR2 FVKESK. This CDR3 is 15 amino acids long. The CDR3 region is CASSQDLAGKETQYF. CDR3 nucleotides: TGTGCCAGCAGCCAAGATCTAGCAGGGAAAGAGACCCAGTACTTC.

DNA of the CDR3: TGTGCCAGCAGCCCAGAAGGCCGGGGGGCAGCCGGAACATTCTATGGCTACACCTTC. It codes for CASSPEGRGAAGTFYGYTF. This chain uses TRBV5-4 with TRBJ1-2; D perhaps matches TRBD1 (6 bases). Trimming removed 4 bases from V and 4 bases from J, with 29 bases in between. Germline values: CDR1 SGHNT, CDR2 YYREEE (reference sequence). The CDR3 consists of 19 residues.

The rearrangement links TRBV19 to TRBJ1-1; D remains unclear. This CDR3 is built from 14 residues. V lost 6 bases, J lost 1 base, and 12 bases lay in between. Germline assignment: CDR1 LNHDA and CDR2 SQIVND (reference sequence). The CDR3 bases are TGTGCCAGTAGCCGGAGAGGGAGGAACACTGAAGCTTTCTTT. Its protein is CASSRRGRNTEAFF. The full variable domain, completed using reference TRBV19 and TRBJ1-1, is DGGITQSPKYLFRKEGQNVTLSCEQNLNHDAMYWYRQDPGQGLRLIYYSQIVNDFQKGDIAEGYSVSREKKESFPLTVTSAQKNPTAFYLCASSRRGRNTEAFFGQGTRLTVV.

This chain links TRBV28 with TRBJ1-2; D is unclear. Germline V CDR1 and CDR2: MDHEN, SYDVKM. Trimming shortened V by 3 bases and J by 4 bases, and 12 bases separated the two germline ends. The CDR3 has 14 residues. CDR3 nucleotides: TGTGCCAGCAGTTTTGGGTTAGATAGCTATGGCTACACCTTC. Residues: CASSFGLDSYGYTF.

This chain connects TRBV2 to TRBJ2-1; 10 bases match TRBD2. Losses at the gene ends were 4 bases for V and 4 bases for J; bases not matched to a gene: 13. This CDR3 is 18 amino acids long. The germline CDR1 and CDR2 sequences are SNHLY and FYNNEI. The CDR3 is CASSVAAASGSPYNEQFF. DNA of the CDR3: TGTGCCAGCAGTGTCGCCGCGGCTAGCGGGAGTCCGTACAATGAGCAGTTCTTC.

CDR3: CSAATGGAVNQPQHF. CDR3 sequence (DNA): TGCAGTGCGGCCACAGGGGGTGCGGTCAATCAGCCCCAGCATTTT. V and J are TRBV20-1 and TRBJ1-5; 8 positions agree with TRBD1. This CDR3 is 15 amino acids long. The V segment lost 6 bases and the J segment 3 bases; nucleotides outside the gene matches: 10. Germline CDR1 is DFQATT and CDR2 is SNEGSKA (reference sequence).

The V call is TRBV29-1, the J call TRBJ1-1, with D tentatively TRBD1 (5 bases). The CDR3 has 16 residues. V gave up 7 bases and J gave up 0 bases, with 21 bases separating them. CDR1 and CDR2 from the germline V gene are SQVTM and ANQGSEA. CDR3 nucleotides: TGCAGCGCCAAGAAGACAGAGAGGGGAATGAACACTGAAGCTTTCTTT. Residues: CSAKKTERGMNTEAFF.

The chain uses TRBV25-1 and TRBJ2-1; TRBD2 agrees at 7 bases. The V segment lost 5 bases and the J segment 4 bases; nucleotides outside the gene matches: 20. CDR3 length: 19 residues. Germline V gene sequence: CDR1 MGHDK, CDR2 SYGVNS. The CDR3 is CASSPHRTFKRGDYNEQFF. The DNA for the CDR3 is TGTGCCAGCAGTCCCCACCGAACTTTCAAGCGGGGAGATTACAATGAGCAGTTCTTC.

The table lists this clonotype with a few counts. The rearrangement joins TRBV5-4 to TRBJ1-2; 9 bases align to TRBD1. Germline-derived CDR1 and CDR2 are SGHNT and YYREEE (reference sequence). With 4 bases clipped from V and 8 bases from J, the junction kept 18 bases outside the gene matches. CDR3 size: 17 residues. This CDR3 reads CASSGYRGRGGEGGYTF. DNA of the CDR3: TGTGCCAGCAGCGGCTACAGGGGGCGCGGAGGTGAGGGGGGCTACACCTTC. The full variable domain, its missing parts supplied by reference TRBV5-4 and TRBJ1-2, is ETGVTQSPTHLIKTRGQQVTLRCSSQSGHNTVSWYQQALGQGPQFIFQYYREEENGRGNFPPRFSGLQFPNYSSELNVNALELDDSALYLCASSGYRGRGGEGGYTFGSGTRLTVV.

This clonotype was detected ten times or more. This chain links TRBV20-1 with TRBJ2-5, with unresolved D. CDR1 is DFQATT, CDR2 SNEGSKA, per germline (reference sequence). This CDR3 is built from 10 residues. V lost 6 bases and J lost 1, with 3 bases in between. The CDR3 DNA sequence: TGCAGTGCACTCCAAGAGACCCAGTACTTC. Amino acids: CSALQETQYF.

This clonotype was seen repeatedly, ten times or more. The rearrangement uses TRBV12-3 or TRBV12-4 and TRBJ2-3; 8 nucleotides align to TRBD1. V was pared by 6 bases and J by 2 bases, with 7 bases of the junction left unmatched. The CDR3 covers 15 residues. In nucleotides, the CDR3 is TGTGCCAGCAGGCAATCGGACAGGGTCACAGATACGCAGTATTTT. It specifies CASRQSDRVTDTQYF.

This clonotype was recorded a few times. This chain joins TRBV7-2 and TRBJ2-3; TRBD2 matches at 9 bases. V was pared by 5 bases and J by 2 bases, with 8 bases of the junction left unmatched. This CDR3 has 16 residues. CDR1 SGHTA and CDR2 FQGNSA come from the germline V gene. In nucleotides, the CDR3 is TGTGCCAGCAGCGCTTTAGCGGGAGCCCCCACAGATACGCAGTATTTT. It codes for CASSALAGAPTDTQYF. The full variable domain, completed using reference TRBV7-2 and TRBJ2-3, is GAGVSQSPSNKVTEKGKDVELRCDPISGHTALYWYRQSLGQGLEFLIYFQGNSAPDKSGLPSDRFSAERTGGSVSTLTIQRTQQEDSAVYLCASSALAGAPTDTQYFGPGTRLTVL.

This clonotype was seen a handful of times. This chain links TRBV6-2 or TRBV6-3 with TRBJ1-1; 9 bases agree with TRBD1. With 7 bases clipped from V and 7 bases from J, the junction kept 16 bases outside the gene matches. The CDR3 loop spans 16 amino acids. CDR1 is MNHEY, CDR2 SVGEGT, per germline. CDR3 protein: CASNPSPGTGINEAFF. The CDR3, as DNA: TGTGCCAGCAATCCCTCCCCGGGGACAGGGATCAATGAAGCTTTCTTT.

In its sample, this clonotype was seen many times. CDR3 amino acids: CASSATDTQYF. Here the CDR3 DNA reads TGTGCCAGCAGTGCGACAGATACGCAGTATTTT. V is TRBV2 and J is TRBJ2-3, with D unresolved. The CDR3 sequence is 11 residues long. V lost 4 bases, J lost 3 bases, and 2 bases lay in between. Germline values: CDR1 SNHLY, CDR2 FYNNEI.